A single sample gave rise to the 22 T cell receptor beta chains below, sequenced in a study of T cells in Graves' hyperthyroidism and ophthalmopathy. TCR beta CDR3 region amplification was performed from RNA transcripts. During a first-round RT-PCR of the TCR CDR3, the HTBI primer set was used. One entry per CDR3 protein results from TCRdb running MiXCR on the multiplex PCR reads. The sample contains 340,000 or so distinct CDR3 sequences, 16% of which appear only once. Input material: blood. The receptors were sampled from a man aged 30-40 years with Graves' hyperthyroidism.

This clonotype has more than one count but fewer than ten. The DNA of the CDR3 is TGCAGTGCTAGATCCTACAGGGGCAGGGACCCTCTAGCCAAAAACATTCAGTACTTC. Residues: CSARSYRGRDPLAKNIQYF. This sequence joins TRBV20-1 and TRBJ2-4, with 7 bases aligning to TRBD1. CDR3 size: 19 residues. The V gene end was trimmed by 2 bases and the J gene end by 0 bases; junction bases not matched to a gene: 16. Germline assignment: CDR1 DFQATT and CDR2 SNEGSKA (reference sequence).

This clonotype has more than one count but fewer than ten. The rearrangement uses TRBV7-2 and TRBJ2-1, with 8 bases aligning to TRBD2. This CDR3 comprises 16 residues. The junction had 8 bases not matched to a gene; V was cut back by 7 bases and J by 0 bases. Germline V gene data show CDR1 as SGHTA and CDR2 as FQGNSA. The CDR3 sequence is CASKEASGRSYNEQFF. CDR3 sequence (DNA): TGTGCCAGCAAGGAGGCTAGCGGGCGCTCCTACAATGAGCAGTTCTTC.

This clonotype was detected ten times or more. The chain has TRBV27 and TRBJ2-1, with 12 bases that match TRBD2. The V and J ends lost 6 bases and 0 bases, in that order; junction bases with no gene match: 9. This CDR3 comprises 18 residues. The germline gives CDR1 MNHEY, CDR2 SMNVEV (reference sequence). The CDR3 sequence: CASRRLAGAQGSYNEQFF. Written as DNA, the CDR3 is TGTGCCAGCAGGCGACTAGCGGGGGCTCAGGGCTCCTACAATGAGCAGTTCTTC.

This clonotype was counted a few times. The rearrangement joins TRBV6-5 to TRBJ2-1, with 9 nucleotides matching TRBD1. CDR1 MNHEY and CDR2 SVGAGI come from the germline V gene. This CDR3 is built from 16 residues. V lost 0 bases and J lost 4; bases outside the gene matches: 4. CDR3 bases: TGTGCCAGCAGTTACTCACAGGGGGCGCGTTACAATGAGCAGTTCTTC. Protein product: CASSYSQGARYNEQFF.

This clonotype was detected a few times. This chain links TRBV12-3 or TRBV12-4 with TRBJ1-4, with 9 bases that match TRBD1. This CDR3 has 13 amino acids. V lost 6 bases, J lost 8 bases, and 4 bases stayed unmatched. The CDR3 sequence: CASSLGTGEKLFF. The CDR3 nucleotides are TGTGCCAGCAGCCTAGGGACAGGGGAAAAACTGTTTTTT.

This sequence joins TRBV28 and TRBJ1-5; a weak D match, TRBD1 (6 bases). V shed 4 bases and J shed 6 bases, with 13 bases lying between them. The CDR3 is 14 amino acids. The germline V gene encodes CDR1 MDHEN and CDR2 SYDVKM. CDR3 bases: TGTGCCAGCAGTTGGGTACAGGGTGGTCAGCCCCAGCATTTT. Translation gives CASSWVQGGQPQHF.

The V and J genes are TRBV9 and TRBJ2-1; D is undetermined. V gave up 0 bases and J gave up 4 bases, with 11 bases separating them. This CDR3 contains 15 residues. CDR1 is SGDLS and CDR2 is YYNGEE in the germline V gene. The CDR3 DNA reads TGTGCCAGCAGCGTAGGTGCTTCGAGTTACAATGAGCAGTTCTTC. It translates to CASSVGASSYNEQFF.

This chain joins TRBV5-1 and TRBJ2-5; 8 bases fit TRBD2. The germline CDR1 and CDR2 sequences are SGHRS and YFSETQ. This CDR3 is 15 amino acids long. J lost 5 bases, V lost 7 bases, and 13 bases had no gene match. The CDR3 sequence: CASSLGGRSEETQYF. In DNA form, the CDR3 reads TGCGCCAGCTCCCTTGGCGGGAGGTCTGAGGAGACCCAGTACTTC.

This clonotype was seen ten or more times. This chain joins TRBV28 and TRBJ2-4, with D uncertain. The V end was cut by 2 bases, the J end by 1 base, with 9 bases between. There are 15 residues in the CDR3. Germline assignment: CDR1 MDHEN and CDR2 SYDVKM. The CDR3 bases are TGTGCCAGCAGTTTAGGTCAATTGGCCAAAAACATTCAGTACTTC. Its protein product is CASSLGQLAKNIQYF.

This clonotype has ten or more counts. The chain carries TRBV2 and TRBJ1-2; D might be TRBD1 (5 bases). The germline V gene encodes CDR1 SNHLY and CDR2 FYNNEI. V shed 5 bases and J shed 3 bases, with 16 bases lying between them. The length of the CDR3 is 15 residues. CDR3 nucleotides: TGTGCCAGCAGTCCCAGGGAAGGTCGGGACTATGGCTACACCTTC. Residues: CASSPREGRDYGYTF.

V is TRBV6-6 and J is TRBJ2-1; the match to TRBD2 covers 10 bases. V shed 0 bases, J shed 1 base, and the junction held 12 bases outside the gene matches. The CDR3 contains 20 residues. CDR1 and CDR2 (germline): MNHNY, SVGAGI (reference sequence). CDR3 sequence reads: CASSYSTGASGRGSYNEQFF. In DNA, the CDR3 is TGTGCCAGCAGTTACTCGACGGGCGCTAGCGGGAGAGGGTCCTACAATGAGCAGTTCTTC.

This rearrangement joins TRBV13 to TRBJ1-5, with D unclear. Germline lookup yields CDR1 PRHDT and CDR2 FYEKMQ (reference sequence). The CDR3 consists of 12 residues. Trimming removed 3 bases at V and 4 bases at J, with 4 bases between. The CDR3 spells CASSLPNQPQHF. For the CDR3, the DNA is TGTGCCAGCAGCTTGCCGAATCAGCCCCAGCATTTT.

In this sample, this clonotype turned up many times. The chain links TRBV7-2 to TRBJ2-1; D is unresolved. V lost 2 bases and J 0 bases, leaving 2 bases between the germline ends. CDR1 and CDR2 from the germline V gene are SGHTA and FQGNSA. This CDR3 contains 13 residues. This CDR3 reads CASSLNSYNEQFF. The CDR3 DNA is TGTGCCAGCAGCTTAAACTCCTACAATGAGCAGTTCTTC.

This clonotype has a count of ten or more. J is TRBJ1-2 and V is TRBV20-1, with unresolved D. V lost 0 bases and J lost 5, with 10 bases in between. This CDR3 comprises 13 residues. From germline, CDR1 is DFQATT and CDR2 SNEGSKA (reference sequence). This CDR3 is CSARDLLGYGYTF. The CDR3 region has the DNA TGCAGTGCTAGAGATCTCTTAGGGTATGGCTACACCTTC.

This clonotype was counted at least ten times. J is TRBJ2-3 and V is TRBV2; D call uncertain. CDR3 length: 12 residues. The V end was cut by 4 bases, the J end by 5 bases, with 7 bases between. Per the germline V gene, CDR1 is SNHLY and CDR2 is FYNNEI. CDR3 nucleotide sequence: TGTGCCAGCAGTGTGACACAAGATACGCAGTATTTT. This translates into CASSVTQDTQYF.

This clonotype was detected only a few times. The chain couples TRBV12-3 or TRBV12-4 to TRBJ2-5; D gene unclear. The CDR3 runs 16 residues. V gave up 1 base and J gave up 3 bases, with 15 bases separating them. The chain's CDR3 is CASSLGAGPIEETQYF. CDR3 nucleotide sequence: TGTGCCAGCAGTTTAGGCGCCGGTCCGATAGAAGAGACCCAGTACTTC.

This clonotype was seen many times. The gene calls are TRBV11-2 and TRBJ1-1; 10 bases align to TRBD1. The V gene end was trimmed by 5 bases and the J gene end by 5 bases; junction bases not matched to a gene: 11. Per the germline V gene, CDR1 is SGHAT and CDR2 is FQNNGV. The CDR3 is 16 amino acids. Here the CDR3 reads CASSPLDRGRGTEAFF. DNA for the CDR3: TGTGCCAGCAGCCCACTAGACAGGGGGCGAGGGACTGAAGCTTTCTTT.

The CDR3 bases are TGTGCCAGCGGGGACTGGCTGGAGGAGACCCAGTACTTC. It is translated as CASGDWLEETQYF. This chain joins TRBV2 and TRBJ2-5; D possibly corresponds to TRBD2 (6 bases). The CDR3 extends over 13 amino acids. The V gene lost 8 bases and the J gene lost 5 bases, with 15 bases spanning the gap. The germline V gene has CDR1 SNHLY and CDR2 FYNNEI. Using reference TRBV2 and TRBJ2-5 for the parts outside the CDR3, the full variable domain is EPEVTQTPSHQVTQMGQEVILRCVPISNHLYFYWYRQILGQKVEFLVSFYNNEISEKSEIFDDQFSVERPDGSNFTLKIRSTKLEDSAMYFCASGDWLEETQYFGPGTRLLVL.

Worth noting for this clonotype: One end of the junction is discordant with germline, which a read error may explain. V is TRBV28 and J is TRBJ1-1; no definite D call. Germline-derived CDR1 and CDR2 are MDHEN and SYDVKM. The CDR3 is made up of 15 amino acids. The CDR3 DNA reads TGTGCCAGCAGTTTATGGGGTCGCATGAACACTGAGGCTTTCTTT. It encodes CASSLWGRMNTEAFF.

This clonotype was counted at least ten times. The chain is built from TRBV7-3 and TRBJ2-2; no definite D call. Trimming took 2 bases from V and 0 from J, leaving 1 base between them. CDR3 size: 13 residues. Germline CDR1 SGHTA, CDR2 FQGTGA. DNA of the CDR3: TGTGCCAGCAGCTTACCGAACACCGGGGAGCTGTTTTTT. Protein: CASSLPNTGELFF.

This chain connects TRBV20-1 to TRBJ1-5; possible D gene TRBD1, 5 bases. This CDR3 is built from 15 residues. Trimming took 1 base from V and 4 from J, leaving 14 bases between them. Germline loops: CDR1 DFQATT, CDR2 SNEGSKA (reference sequence). CDR3 in amino acids: CSARVPGRVNQPQHF. CDR3 DNA sequence: TGCAGTGCTAGAGTCCCAGGGCGGGTTAATCAGCCCCAGCATTTT.

This clonotype was counted many times. The V and J genes are TRBV20-1 and TRBJ2-7; 12 nucleotides align to TRBD1. There are 15 residues in the CDR3. V dropped 1 base and J dropped 2; count of bases not matched to a gene: 3. The germline gives CDR1 DFQATT, CDR2 SNEGSKA (reference sequence). The CDR3 loop is CSARVGQGAAYEQYF. CDR3 in DNA: TGCAGTGCTAGAGTGGGACAGGGGGCCGCCTACGAGCAGTACTTC.